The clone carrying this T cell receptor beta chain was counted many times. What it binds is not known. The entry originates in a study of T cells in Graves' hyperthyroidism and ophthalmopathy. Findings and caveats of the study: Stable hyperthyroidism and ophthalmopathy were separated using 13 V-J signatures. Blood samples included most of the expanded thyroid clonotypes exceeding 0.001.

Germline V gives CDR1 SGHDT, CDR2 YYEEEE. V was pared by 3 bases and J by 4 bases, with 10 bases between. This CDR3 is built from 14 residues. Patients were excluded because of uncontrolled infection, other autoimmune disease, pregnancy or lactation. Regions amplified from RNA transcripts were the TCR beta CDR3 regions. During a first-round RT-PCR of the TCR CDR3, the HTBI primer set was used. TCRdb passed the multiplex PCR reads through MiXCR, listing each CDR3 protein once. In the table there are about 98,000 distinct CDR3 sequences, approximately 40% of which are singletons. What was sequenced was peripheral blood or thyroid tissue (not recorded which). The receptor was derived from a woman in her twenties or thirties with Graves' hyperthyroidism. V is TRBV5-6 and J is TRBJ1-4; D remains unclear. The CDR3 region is CASSSGPYNEKLFF. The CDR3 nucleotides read TGTGCCAGCAGCTCCGGGCCCTATAATGAAAAACTGTTTTTT.